The clone carrying this T cell receptor (beta chain) showed up just once. One end of the junction does not line up with germline, which may come from a read error. An oligonucleotide containing a UMI was ligated to the 3' end of TCR cDNA. The SP2 primer and nested alpha and beta constant region primers amplified ligated cDNA in four rounds. One entry per CDR3 protein results from TCRdb running MiXCR on the 5' RACE reads. The data show 50,000 to 60,000 distinct CDR3 sequences, 7.6% seen once. The entry originates in a study of naive and memory T cell subsets. This clonotype was obtained from a female donor in good health.

The CDR3 is CASSPTSGGRQETKYF. CDR3 nucleotide sequence: TGTGCCAGCAGCCCGACTAGCGGGGGCCGCCAAGAGACCAAGTACTTC. The chain employs TRBV5-4 and TRBJ2-5; 12 bases are a match to TRBD2. The CDR3 runs 16 residues. Germline V CDR1 and CDR2: SGHNT, YYREEE (reference sequence). Supplemented by reference TRBV5-4 and TRBJ2-5, the full variable domain reads ETGVTQSPTHLIKTRGQQVTLRCSSQSGHNTVSWYQQALGQGPQFIFQYYREEENGRGNFPPRFSGLQFPNYSSELNVNALELDDSALYLCASSPTSGGRQETKYFGPGTRLLVL.